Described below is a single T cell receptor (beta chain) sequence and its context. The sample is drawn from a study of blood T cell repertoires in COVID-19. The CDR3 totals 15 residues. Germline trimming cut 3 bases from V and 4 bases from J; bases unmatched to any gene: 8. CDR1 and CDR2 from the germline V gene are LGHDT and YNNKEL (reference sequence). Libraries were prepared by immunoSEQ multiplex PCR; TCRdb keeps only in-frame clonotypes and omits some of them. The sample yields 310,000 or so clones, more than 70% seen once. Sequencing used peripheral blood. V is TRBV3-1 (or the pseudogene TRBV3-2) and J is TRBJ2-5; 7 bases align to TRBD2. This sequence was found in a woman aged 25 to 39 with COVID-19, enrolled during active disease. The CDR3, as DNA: TGTGCCAGCAGCCATTTGGCTAGCGGCGTAGAGACCCAGTACTTC. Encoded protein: CASSHLASGVETQYF.